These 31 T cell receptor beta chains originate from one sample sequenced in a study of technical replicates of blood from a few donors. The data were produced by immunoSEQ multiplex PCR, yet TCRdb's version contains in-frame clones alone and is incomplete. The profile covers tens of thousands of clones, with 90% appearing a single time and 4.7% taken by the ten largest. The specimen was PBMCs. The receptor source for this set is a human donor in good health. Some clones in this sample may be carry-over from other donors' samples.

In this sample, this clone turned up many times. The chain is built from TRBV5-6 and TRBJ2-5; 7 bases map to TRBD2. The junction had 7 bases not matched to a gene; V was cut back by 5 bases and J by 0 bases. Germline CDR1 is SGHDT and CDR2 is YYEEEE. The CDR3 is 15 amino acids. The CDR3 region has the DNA TGTGCCAGCAGTAGGCTAGCGGAATACCAAGAGACCCAGTACTTC. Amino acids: CASSRLAEYQETQYF.

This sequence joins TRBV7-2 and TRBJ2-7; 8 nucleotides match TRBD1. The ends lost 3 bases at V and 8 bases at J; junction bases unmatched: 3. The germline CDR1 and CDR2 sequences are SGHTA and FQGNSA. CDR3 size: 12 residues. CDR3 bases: TGTGCCAGCAGCTTGGACAGGGTGAAGCAGTACTTC. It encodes CASSLDRVKQYF.

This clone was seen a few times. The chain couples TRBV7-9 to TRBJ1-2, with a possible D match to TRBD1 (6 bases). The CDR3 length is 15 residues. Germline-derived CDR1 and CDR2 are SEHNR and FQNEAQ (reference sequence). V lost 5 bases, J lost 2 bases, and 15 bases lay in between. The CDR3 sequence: CASSLGQSPNYGYTF. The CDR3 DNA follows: TGTGCCAGCAGCCTAGGACAGTCCCCCAACTATGGCTACACCTTC.

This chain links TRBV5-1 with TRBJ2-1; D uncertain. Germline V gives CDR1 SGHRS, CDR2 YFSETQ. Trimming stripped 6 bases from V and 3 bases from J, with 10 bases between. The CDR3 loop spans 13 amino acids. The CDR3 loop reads CASTISGYNEQFF. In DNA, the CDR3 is TGCGCCAGCACCATTTCCGGCTACAATGAGCAGTTCTTC.

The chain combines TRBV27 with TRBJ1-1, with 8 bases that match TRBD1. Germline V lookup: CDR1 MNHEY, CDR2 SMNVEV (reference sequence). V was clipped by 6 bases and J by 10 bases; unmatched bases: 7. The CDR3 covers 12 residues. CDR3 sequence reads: CASRTLDRGAFF. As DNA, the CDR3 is TGTGCCAGCAGGACCCTCGACAGGGGAGCTTTCTTT.

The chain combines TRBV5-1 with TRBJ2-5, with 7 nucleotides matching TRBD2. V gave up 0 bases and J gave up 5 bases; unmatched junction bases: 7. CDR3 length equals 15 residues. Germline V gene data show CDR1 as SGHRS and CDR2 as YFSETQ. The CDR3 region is CASSLELAEWETQYF. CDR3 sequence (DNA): TGCGCCAGCAGCTTGGAGCTAGCGGAGTGGGAGACCCAGTACTTC.

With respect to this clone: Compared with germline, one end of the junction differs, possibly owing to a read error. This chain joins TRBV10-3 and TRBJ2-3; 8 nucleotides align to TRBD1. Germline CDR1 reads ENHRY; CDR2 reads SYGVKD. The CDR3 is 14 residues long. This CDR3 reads CAISGGQGSDMQYF. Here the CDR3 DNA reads TGTGCCATCAGTGGAGGACAGGGCAGTGATATGCAGTATTTT.

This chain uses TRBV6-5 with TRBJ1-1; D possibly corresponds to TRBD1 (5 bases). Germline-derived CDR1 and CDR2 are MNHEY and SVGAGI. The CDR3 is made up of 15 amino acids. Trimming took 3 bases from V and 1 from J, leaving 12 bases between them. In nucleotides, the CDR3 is TGTGCCAGCAGTTATCTTGGGACTCAGAACACTGAAGCTTTCTTT. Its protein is CASSYLGTQNTEAFF.

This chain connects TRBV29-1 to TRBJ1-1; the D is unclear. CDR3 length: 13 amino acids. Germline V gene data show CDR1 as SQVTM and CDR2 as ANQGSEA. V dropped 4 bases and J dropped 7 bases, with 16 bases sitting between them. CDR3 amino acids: CSVVRRQSVEAFF. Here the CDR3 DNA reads TGCAGCGTTGTGAGGCGGCAATCGGTTGAAGCTTTCTTT.

The CDR3 region has the DNA TGTGCCAGCAGCTCGGGACTAGCGGGACAAGAGACCCAGTACTTC. This sequence encodes CASSSGLAGQETQYF. The rearrangement uses TRBV5-4 and TRBJ2-5; TRBD2 matches at 13 bases. The CDR3 covers 15 residues. The junction had 1 base not matched to a gene; V was cut back by 3 bases and J by 2 bases. Germline CDR1 and CDR2: SGHNT and YYREEE (reference sequence). Full variable domain (remainder filled in from reference TRBV5-4 and TRBJ2-5): ETGVTQSPTHLIKTRGQQVTLRCSSQSGHNTVSWYQQALGQGPQFIFQYYREEENGRGNFPPRFSGLQFPNYSSELNVNALELDDSALYLCASSSGLAGQETQYFGPGTRLLVL.

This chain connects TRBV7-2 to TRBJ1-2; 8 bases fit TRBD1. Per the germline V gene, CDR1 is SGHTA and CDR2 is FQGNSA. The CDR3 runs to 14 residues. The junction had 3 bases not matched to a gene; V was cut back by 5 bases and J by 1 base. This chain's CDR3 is CASSPGQDNYGYTF. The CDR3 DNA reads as TGTGCCAGCAGCCCGGGACAGGATAACTATGGCTACACCTTC.

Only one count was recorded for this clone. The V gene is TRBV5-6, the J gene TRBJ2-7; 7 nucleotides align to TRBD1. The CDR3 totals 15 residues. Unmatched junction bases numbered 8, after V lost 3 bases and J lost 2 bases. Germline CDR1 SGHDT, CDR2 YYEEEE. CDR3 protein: CASSSRQGLTYEQYF. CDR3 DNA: TGTGCCAGCAGCTCTCGACAGGGCCTTACCTACGAGCAGTACTTC.

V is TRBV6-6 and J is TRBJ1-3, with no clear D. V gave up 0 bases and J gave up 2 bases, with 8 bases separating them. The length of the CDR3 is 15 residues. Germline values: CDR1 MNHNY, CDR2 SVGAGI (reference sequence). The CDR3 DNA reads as TGTGCCAGCAGTTACTCCGGGGAAGCTGGAAACACCATATATTTT. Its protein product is CASSYSGEAGNTIYF.

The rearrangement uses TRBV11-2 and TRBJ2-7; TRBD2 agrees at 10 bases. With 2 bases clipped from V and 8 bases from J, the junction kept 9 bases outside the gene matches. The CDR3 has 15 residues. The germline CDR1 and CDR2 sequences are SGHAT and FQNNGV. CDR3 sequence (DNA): TGTGCCAGCAGCTTACTCAGCGGGGGGGCCGGTAAGCAGTACTTC. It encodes CASSLLSGGAGKQYF.

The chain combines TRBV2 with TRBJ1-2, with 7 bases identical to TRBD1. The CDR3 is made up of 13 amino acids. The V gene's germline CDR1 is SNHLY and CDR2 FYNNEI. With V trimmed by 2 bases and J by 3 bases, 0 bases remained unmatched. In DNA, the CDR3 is TGTGCCAGCAGTGAACAGGGGGACTATGGCTACACCTTC. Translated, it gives CASSEQGDYGYTF.

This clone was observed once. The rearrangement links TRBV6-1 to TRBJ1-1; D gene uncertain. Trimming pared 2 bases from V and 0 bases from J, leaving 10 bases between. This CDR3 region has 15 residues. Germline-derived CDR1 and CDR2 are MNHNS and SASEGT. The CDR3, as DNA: TGTGCCAGCAGTGAAACAGACACGGTGAACACTGAAGCTTTCTTT. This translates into CASSETDTVNTEAFF.

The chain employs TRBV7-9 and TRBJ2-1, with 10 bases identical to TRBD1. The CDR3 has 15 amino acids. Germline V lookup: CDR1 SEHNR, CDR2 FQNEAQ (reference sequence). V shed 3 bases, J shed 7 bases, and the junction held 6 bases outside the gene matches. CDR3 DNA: TGTGCCAGCAGCTTTTGGACAGGGGGTTGGAATGAGCAGTTCTTC. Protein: CASSFWTGGWNEQFF.

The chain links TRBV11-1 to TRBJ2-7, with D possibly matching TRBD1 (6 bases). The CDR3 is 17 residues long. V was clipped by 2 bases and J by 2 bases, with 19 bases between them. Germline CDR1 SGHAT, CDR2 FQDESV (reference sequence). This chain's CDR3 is CASSLPTGQTVAYEQYF. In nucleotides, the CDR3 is TGTGCCAGCAGCTTACCGACAGGACAAACCGTAGCCTACGAGCAGTACTTC.

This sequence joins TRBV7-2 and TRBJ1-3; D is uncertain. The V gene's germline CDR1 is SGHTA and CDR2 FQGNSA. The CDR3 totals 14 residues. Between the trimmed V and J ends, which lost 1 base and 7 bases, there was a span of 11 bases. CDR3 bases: TGTGCCAGCAGCTTAGGATCCAGTTGGAACACCATATATTTT. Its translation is CASSLGSSWNTIYF.

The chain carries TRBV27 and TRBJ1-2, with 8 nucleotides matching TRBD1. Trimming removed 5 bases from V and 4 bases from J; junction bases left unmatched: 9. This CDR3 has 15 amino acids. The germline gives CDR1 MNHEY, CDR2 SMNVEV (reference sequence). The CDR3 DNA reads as TGTGCCAGCAGTCCACGGGACAGGCCTACCTATGGCTACACCTTC. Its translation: CASSPRDRPTYGYTF.

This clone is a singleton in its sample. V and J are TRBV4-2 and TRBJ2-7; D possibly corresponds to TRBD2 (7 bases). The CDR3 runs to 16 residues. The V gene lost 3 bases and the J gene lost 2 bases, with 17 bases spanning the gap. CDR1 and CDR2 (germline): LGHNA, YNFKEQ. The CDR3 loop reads CASSQGGGGIAYEQYF. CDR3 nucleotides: TGTGCCAGCAGCCAGGGAGGGGGGGGGATAGCCTACGAGCAGTACTTC.

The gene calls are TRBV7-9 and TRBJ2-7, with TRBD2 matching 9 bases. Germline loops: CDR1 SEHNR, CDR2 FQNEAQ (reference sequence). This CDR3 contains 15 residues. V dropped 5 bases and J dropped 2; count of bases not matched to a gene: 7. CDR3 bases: TGTGCCAGCAGCCGACAACTAGCGGGCGCCTACGAGCAGTACTTC. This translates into CASSRQLAGAYEQYF.

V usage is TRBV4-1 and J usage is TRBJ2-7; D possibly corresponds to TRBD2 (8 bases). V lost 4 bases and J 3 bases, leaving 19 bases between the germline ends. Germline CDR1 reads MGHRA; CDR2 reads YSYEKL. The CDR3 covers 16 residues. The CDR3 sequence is CASSLGGGGTLYEQYF. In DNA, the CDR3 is TGCGCCAGCAGCCTAGGGGGCGGGGGGACCCTCTACGAGCAGTACTTC.

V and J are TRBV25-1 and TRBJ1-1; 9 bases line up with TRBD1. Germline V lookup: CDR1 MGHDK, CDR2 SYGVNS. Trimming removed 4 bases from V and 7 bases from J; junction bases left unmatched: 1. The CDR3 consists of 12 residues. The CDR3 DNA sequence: TGTGCCAGCAGTGGACAGGGGGTTGAAGCTTTCTTT. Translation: CASSGQGVEAFF.

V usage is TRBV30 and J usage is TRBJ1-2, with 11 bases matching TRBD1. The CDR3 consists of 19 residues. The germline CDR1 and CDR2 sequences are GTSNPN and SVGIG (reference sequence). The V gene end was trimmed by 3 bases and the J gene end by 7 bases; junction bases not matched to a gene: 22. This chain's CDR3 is CAWRPLLRRTGGSGSGYTF. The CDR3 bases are TGTGCCTGGAGACCCCTCCTCCGAAGGACAGGGGGCTCAGGATCTGGCTACACCTTC.

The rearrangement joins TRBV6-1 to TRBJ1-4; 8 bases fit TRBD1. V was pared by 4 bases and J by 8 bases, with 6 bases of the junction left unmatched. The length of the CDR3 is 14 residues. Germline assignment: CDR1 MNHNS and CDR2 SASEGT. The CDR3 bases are TGTGCCAGCAGTGCGACAGGGGTTGGGGAAAAACTGTTTTTT. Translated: CASSATGVGEKLFF.

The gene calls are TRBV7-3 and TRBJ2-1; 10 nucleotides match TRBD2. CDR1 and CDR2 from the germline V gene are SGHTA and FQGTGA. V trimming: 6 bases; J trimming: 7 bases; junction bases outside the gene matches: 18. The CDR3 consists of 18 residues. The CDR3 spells CASRPPGVAGGPGNEQFF. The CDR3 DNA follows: TGTGCCAGCAGGCCCCCTGGGGTAGCGGGAGGTCCTGGGAATGAGCAGTTCTTC.

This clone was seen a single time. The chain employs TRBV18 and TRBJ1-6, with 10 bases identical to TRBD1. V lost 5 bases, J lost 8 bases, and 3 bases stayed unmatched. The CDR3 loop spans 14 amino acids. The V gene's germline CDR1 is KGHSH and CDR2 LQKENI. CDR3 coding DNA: TGTGCCAGCTCAGACAGGGGGCGAGATTCACCCCTCCACTTT. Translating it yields CASSDRGRDSPLHF.

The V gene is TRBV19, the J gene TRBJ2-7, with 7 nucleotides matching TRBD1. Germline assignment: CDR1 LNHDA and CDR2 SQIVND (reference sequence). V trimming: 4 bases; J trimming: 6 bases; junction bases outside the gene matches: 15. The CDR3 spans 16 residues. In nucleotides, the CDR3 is TGTGCCAGTAGTACCCCCGAGACAGGGTTTAGATGCGAGCAGTACTTC. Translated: CASSTPETGFRCEQYF.

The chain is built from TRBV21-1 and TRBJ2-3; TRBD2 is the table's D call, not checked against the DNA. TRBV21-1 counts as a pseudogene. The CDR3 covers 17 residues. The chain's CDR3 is CASSKGYISGRLDTQYF. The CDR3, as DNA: TGTGCCAGCAGCAAAGGGTACATAAGCGGGAGGCTGGATACGCAGTATTTT.

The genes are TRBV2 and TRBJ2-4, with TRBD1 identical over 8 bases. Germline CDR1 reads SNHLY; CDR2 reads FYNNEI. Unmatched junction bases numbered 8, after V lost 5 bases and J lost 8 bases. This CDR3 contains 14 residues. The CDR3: CASSPGQGVYIQYF. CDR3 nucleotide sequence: TGTGCCAGCAGTCCTGGACAGGGTGTTTACATTCAGTACTTC.